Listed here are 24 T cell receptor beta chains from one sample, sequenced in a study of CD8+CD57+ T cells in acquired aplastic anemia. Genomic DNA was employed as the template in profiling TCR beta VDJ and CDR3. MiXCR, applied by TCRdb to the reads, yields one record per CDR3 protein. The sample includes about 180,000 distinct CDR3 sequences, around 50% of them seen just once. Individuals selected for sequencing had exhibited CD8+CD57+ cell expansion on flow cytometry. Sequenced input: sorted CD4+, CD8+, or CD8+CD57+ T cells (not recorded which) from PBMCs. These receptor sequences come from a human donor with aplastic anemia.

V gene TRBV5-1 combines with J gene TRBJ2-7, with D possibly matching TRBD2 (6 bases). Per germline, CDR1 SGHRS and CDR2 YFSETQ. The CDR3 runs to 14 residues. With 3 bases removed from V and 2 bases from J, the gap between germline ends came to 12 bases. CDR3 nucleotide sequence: TGCGCCAGCAGCTGGGGGACTCCCGCCTACGAGCAGTACTTC. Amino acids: CASSWGTPAYEQYF.

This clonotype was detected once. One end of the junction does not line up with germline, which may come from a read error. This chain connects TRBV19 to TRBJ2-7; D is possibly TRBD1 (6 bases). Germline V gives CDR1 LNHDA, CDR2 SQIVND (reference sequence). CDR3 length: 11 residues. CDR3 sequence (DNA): TGCCTGGACAGAAGCTCCTACGAGCAGTACTTC. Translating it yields CLDRSSYEQYF.

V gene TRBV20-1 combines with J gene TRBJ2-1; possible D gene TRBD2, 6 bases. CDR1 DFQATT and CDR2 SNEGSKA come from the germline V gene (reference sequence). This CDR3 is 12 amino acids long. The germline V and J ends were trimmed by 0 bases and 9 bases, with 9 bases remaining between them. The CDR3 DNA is TGCAGTGCTAGAGATCGGGAGATTGAGCAGTTCTTC. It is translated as CSARDREIEQFF.

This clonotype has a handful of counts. For the CDR3, the DNA is TGTGCCAGCAGCCGAACAGCAACTAATGAAAAACTGTTTTTT. Protein: CASSRTATNEKLFF. The V and J genes are TRBV11-2 and TRBJ1-4; D is undetermined. The V gene lost 5 bases and the J gene lost 0 bases, with 7 bases spanning the gap. The CDR3 loop spans 14 amino acids. CDR1 and CDR2 (germline): SGHAT, FQNNGV.

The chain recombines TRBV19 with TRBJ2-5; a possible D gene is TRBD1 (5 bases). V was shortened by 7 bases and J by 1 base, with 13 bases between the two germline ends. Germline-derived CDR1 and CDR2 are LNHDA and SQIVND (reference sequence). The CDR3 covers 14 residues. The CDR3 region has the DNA TGTGCCAGTATCGGCAGGACACCCCAAGAGACCCAGTACTTC. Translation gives CASIGRTPQETQYF.

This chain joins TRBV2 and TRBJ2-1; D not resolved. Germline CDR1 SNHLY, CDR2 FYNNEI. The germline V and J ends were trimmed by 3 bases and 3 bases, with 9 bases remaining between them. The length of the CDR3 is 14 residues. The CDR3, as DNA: TGTGCCAGCAGTGATGGGCTAGTCTACAATGAGCAGTTCTTC. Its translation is CASSDGLVYNEQFF.

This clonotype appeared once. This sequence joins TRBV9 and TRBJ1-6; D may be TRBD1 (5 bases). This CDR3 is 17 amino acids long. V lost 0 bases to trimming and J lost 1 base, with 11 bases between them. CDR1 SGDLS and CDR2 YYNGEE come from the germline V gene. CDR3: CASSVAGVASYNSPLHF. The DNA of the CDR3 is TGTGCCAGCAGCGTAGCGGGGGTTGCGTCCTATAATTCACCCCTCCACTTT.

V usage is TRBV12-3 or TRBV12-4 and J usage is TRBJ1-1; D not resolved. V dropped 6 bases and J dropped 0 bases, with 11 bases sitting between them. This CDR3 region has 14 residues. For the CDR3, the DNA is TGTGCCAGCAGGCCACCTAGTGTGAACACTGAAGCTTTCTTT. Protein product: CASRPPSVNTEAFF.

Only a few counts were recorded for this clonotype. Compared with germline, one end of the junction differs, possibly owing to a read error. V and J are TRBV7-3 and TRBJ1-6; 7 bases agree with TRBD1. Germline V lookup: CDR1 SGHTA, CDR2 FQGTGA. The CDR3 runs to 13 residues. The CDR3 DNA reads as TGCGCCAGCAGTCGAACAGGGGAGTCACCCCTCCACTTT. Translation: CASSRTGESPLHF.

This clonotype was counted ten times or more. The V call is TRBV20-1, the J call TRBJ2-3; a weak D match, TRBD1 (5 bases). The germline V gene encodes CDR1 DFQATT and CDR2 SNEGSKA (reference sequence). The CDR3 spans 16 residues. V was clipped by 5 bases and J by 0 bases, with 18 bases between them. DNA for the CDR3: TGCAGTGCTGACGGACGCAGGGATACTAGCACAGATACGCAGTATTTT. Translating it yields CSADGRRDTSTDTQYF.

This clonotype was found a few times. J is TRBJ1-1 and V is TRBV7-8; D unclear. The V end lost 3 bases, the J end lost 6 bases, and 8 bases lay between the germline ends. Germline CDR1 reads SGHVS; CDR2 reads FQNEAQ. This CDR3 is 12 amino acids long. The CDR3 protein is CASSFRLAEAFF. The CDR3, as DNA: TGTGCCAGCAGCTTCCGCCTGGCTGAAGCTTTCTTT. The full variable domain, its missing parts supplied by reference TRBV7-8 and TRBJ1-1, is GAGVSQSPRYKVAKRGQDVALRCDPISGHVSLFWYQQALGQGPEFLTYFQNEAQLDKSGLPSDRFFAERPEGSVSTLKIQRTQQEDSAVYLCASSFRLAEAFFGQGTRLTVV.

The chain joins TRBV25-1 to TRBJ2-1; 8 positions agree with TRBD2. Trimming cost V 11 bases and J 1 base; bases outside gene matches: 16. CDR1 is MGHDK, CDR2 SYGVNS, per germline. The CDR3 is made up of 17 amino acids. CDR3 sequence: CAVAGSIAGRSYNEQFF. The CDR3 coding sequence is TGTGCCGTCGCAGGGTCAATAGCGGGGAGGTCCTACAATGAGCAGTTCTTC.

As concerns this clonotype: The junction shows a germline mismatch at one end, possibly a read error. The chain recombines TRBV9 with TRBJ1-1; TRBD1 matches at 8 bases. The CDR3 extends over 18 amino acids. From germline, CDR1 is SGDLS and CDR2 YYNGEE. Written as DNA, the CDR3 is TGTGCCAGCAGCGTAGCCCCCCGACAGGGGAGGGAGAACACTGAAGCCTTCTTT. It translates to CASSVAPRQGRENTEAFF.

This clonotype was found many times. CDR3 region: CASSPRQGTAYEQYF. Here the CDR3 DNA reads TGCGCCAGCAGCCCAAGACAGGGAACGGCCTACGAGCAGTACTTC. The chain uses TRBV5-1 and TRBJ2-7; 7 bases are a match to TRBD1. V was pared by 4 bases and J by 2 bases, with 9 bases of the junction left unmatched. Germline CDR1 reads SGHRS; CDR2 reads YFSETQ. This CDR3 has 15 residues.

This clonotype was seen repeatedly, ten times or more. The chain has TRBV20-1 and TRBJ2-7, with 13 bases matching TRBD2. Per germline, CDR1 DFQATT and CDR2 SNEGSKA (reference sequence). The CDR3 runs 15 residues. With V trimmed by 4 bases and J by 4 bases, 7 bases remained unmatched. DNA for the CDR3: TGCAGTGCTACGGGGACTAGCGGGGTCCCGTACGAGCAGTACTTC. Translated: CSATGTSGVPYEQYF.

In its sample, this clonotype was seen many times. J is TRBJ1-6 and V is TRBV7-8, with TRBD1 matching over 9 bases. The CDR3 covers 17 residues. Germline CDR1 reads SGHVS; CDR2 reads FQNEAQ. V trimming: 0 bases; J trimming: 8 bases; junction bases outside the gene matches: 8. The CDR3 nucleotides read TGTGCCAGCAGCTTAGCTACCGGGACAGGGTCTGATTCACCCCTCCACTTT. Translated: CASSLATGTGSDSPLHF.

CDR3: CASSLGYGTGGYTF. Written as DNA, the CDR3 is TGTGCCAGCAGCTTAGGGTACGGGACAGGTGGCTACACCTTC. The chain joins TRBV7-9 to TRBJ1-2; TRBD1 agrees at 8 bases. V was clipped by 1 base and J by 7 bases; unmatched bases: 5. The CDR3 is 14 amino acids. Per the germline V gene, CDR1 is SEHNR and CDR2 is FQNEAQ (reference sequence).

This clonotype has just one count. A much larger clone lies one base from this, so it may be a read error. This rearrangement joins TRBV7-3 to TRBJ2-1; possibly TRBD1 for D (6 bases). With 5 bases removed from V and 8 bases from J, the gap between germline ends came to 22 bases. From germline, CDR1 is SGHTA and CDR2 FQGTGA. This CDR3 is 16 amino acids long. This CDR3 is CASSGISHTGSYEQFF. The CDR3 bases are TGTGCCAGCAGCGGCATTTCCCACACAGGGAGCTATGAGCAGTTCTTC.

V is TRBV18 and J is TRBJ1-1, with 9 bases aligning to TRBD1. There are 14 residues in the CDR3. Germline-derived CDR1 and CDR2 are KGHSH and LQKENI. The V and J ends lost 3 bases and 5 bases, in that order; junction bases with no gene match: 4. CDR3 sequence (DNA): TGTGCCAGCTCACCCGGGACAGGGAGGACTGAAGCTTTCTTT. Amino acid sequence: CASSPGTGRTEAFF.

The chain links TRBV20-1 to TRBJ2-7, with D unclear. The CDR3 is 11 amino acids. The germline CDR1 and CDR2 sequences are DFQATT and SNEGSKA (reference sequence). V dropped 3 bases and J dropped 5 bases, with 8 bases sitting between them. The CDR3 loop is CSARIDHEQYF. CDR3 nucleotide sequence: TGCAGTGCTAGGATTGACCACGAGCAGTACTTC.

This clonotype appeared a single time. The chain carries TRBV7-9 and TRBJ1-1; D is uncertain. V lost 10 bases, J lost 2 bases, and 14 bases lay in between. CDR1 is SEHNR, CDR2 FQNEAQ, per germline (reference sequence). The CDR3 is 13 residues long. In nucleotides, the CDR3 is TGTGCCACCCTAGGACGGATAAACACTGAAGCTTTCTTT. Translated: CATLGRINTEAFF.

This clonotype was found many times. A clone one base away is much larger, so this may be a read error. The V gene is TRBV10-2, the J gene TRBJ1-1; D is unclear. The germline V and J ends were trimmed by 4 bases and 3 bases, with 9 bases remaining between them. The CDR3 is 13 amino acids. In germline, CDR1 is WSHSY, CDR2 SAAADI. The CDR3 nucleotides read TGCGCCAGCAGTGCGGGGAAGGACACTGAAGCTTTCTTT. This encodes CASSAGKDTEAFF.

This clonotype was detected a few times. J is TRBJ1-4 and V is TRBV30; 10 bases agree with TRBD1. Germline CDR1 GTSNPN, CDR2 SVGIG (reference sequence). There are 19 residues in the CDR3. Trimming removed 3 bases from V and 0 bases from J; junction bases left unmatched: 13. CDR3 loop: CAWSPGRDRGFSTNEKLFF. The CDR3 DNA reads TGTGCCTGGAGCCCAGGCCGGGACAGGGGTTTCTCAACTAATGAAAAACTGTTTTTT.

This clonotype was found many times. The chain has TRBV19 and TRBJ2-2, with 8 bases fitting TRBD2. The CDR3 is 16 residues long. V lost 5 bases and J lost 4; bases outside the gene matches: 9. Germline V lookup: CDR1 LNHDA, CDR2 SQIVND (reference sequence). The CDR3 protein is CASSSRGALFTGELFF. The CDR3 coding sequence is TGTGCCAGTAGTTCGCGGGGGGCCCTTTTCACCGGGGAGCTGTTTTTT.